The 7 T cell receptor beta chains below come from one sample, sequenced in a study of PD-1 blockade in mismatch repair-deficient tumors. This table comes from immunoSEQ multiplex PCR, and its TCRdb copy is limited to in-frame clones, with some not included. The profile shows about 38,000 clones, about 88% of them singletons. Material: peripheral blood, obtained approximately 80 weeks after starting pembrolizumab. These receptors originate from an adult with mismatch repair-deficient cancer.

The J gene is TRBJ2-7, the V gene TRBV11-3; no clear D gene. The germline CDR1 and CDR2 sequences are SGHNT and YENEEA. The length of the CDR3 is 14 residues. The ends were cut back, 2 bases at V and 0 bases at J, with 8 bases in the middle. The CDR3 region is CASSLTRSSYEQYF. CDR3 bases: TGTGCCAGCAGCTTAACTCGGAGCTCCTACGAGCAGTACTTC. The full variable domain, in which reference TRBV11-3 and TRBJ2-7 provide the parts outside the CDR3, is EAGVVQSPRYKIIEKKQPVAFWCNPISGHNTLYWYLQNLGQGPELLIRYENEEAVDDSQLPKDRFSAERLKGVDSTLKIQPAELGDSAVYLCASSLTRSSYEQYFGPGTRLTVT.

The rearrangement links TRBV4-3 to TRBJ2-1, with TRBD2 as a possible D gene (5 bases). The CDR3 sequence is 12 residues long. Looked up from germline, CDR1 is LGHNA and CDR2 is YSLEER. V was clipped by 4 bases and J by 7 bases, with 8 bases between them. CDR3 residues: CASSPSGNEQFF. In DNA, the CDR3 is TGCGCCAGCAGCCCCAGCGGTAATGAGCAGTTCTTC.

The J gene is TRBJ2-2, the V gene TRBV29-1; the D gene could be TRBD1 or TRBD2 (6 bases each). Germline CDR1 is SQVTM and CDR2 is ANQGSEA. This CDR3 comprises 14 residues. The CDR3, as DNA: TGCTCAGGAGGGGGGACTTCGAACACCGGGGAGCTGTTTTTT. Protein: CSGGGTSNTGELFF.

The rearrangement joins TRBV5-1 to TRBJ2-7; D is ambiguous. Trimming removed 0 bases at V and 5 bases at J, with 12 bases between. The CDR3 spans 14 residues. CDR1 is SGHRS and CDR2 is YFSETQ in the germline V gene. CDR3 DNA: TGCGCCAGCAGCTTGGAGCGAGCCAACGACGAGCAGTACTTC. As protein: CASSLERANDEQYF.

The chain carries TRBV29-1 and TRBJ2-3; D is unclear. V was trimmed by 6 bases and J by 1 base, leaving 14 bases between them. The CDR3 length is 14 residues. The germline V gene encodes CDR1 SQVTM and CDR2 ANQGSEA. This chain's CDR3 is CSVDGQGGTDTQYF. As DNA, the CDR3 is TGCAGCGTGGACGGTCAAGGAGGCACAGATACGCAGTATTTT.

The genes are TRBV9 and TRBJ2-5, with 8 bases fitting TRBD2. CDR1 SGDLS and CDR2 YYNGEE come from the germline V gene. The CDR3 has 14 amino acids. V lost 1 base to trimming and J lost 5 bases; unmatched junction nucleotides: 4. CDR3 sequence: CASSVSSGGETQYF. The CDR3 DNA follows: TGTGCCAGCAGCGTATCCTCGGGGGGGGAGACCCAGTACTTC.

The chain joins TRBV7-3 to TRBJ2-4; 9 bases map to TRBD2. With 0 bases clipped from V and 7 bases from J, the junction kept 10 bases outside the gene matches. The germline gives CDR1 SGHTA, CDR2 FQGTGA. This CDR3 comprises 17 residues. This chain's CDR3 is CASSLTPAGGSRNIQYF. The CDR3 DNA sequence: TGTGCCAGCAGCTTAACACCAGCGGGAGGCTCGCGGAACATTCAGTACTTC. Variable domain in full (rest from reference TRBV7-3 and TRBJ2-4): GAGVSQTPSNKVTEKGKYVELRCDPISGHTALYWYRQSLGQGPEFLIYFQGTGAADDSGLPNDRFFAVRPEGSVSTLKIQRTERGDSAVYLCASSLTPAGGSRNIQYFGAGTRLSVL.